This T cell receptor beta chain comes out of a study of beta chain features in type 1 diabetes. Overall study: Age and gender were similar between patients and healthy donors, as were cell yields. Study-wide points: All four CD4+ subsets of Type 1 diabetes patients contained TCRB CDR3s that were moderately but significantly shorter.

V lost 5 bases, J lost 0 bases, and 5 bases lay in between. Germline-derived CDR1 and CDR2 are ENHRY and SYGVKD. CDR3 length equals 12 residues. Since all of the isolated RNA was reverse transcribed, expressed TCRB transcripts were what got sequenced. Clones were sequenced by immunoSEQ multiplex PCR, and TCRdb holds only the in-frame ones, with some missing. This sample has approximately 130,000 clones, with roughly 17% found just once. This clone was detected only a few times. No antigen is known for it. The genes are TRBV10-3 and TRBJ2-7; possibly TRBD2 for D (5 bases). This clonotype was sampled from a young man with type 1 diabetes. The sample comprised central memory CD4+ T cells from blood. CDR3 in amino acids: CAISRDSYEQYF. The CDR3 region has the DNA TGTGCCATCAGTCGGGACTCCTACGAGCAGTACTTC.